Here is one T cell receptor beta chain with its context. Its specific antigen is unknown. No much larger clone exists at a distance of one base, and base qualities are not known. The collaborating institutions used their own protocols to collect whole blood in K2EDTA tubes. For TCRbeta analysis, collaborators shipped samples in one of three forms: frozen whole blood, isolated PBMCs, or DNA extracted from either of those sample types. The sample belongs to a study of blood T cell repertoires in COVID-19 (dated by TCRdb to between 2020 and 2021). About the full investigation: Samples from collaborators originated in the United States, Italy and Spain and spanned both the acute and convalescent phases of COVID-19. The prospective study material was composed of cDNA or gDNA derived from T cells, B-cell-depleted T cells, or PBMCs. The dataset comprised deeply sampled blood TCRbeta repertoires from subjects exposed to, actively infected with, or recovered from COVID-19. The repertoires were released in a freely available public database meant as a resource for research on the immune response to SARS-CoV-2. Samples came from the ongoing ImmuneRACE study (first 160 participants) plus 1,254 subjects from 6 global collaborators. A de-identified subject ID, COVID-19 status, age in years and sex were almost always included in the sample metadata. HLA class I and class II types, where available, came from metadata supplied by the sample provider rather than from assay-based typing. What the research found in general, with its limitations: The quantity of clinical and demographic metadata differed by source and by participant and was supplied without curation.

TCRbeta CDR3 regions were amplified from genomic DNA using the immunoSEQ Assay, a bias-controlled multiplex PCR. In the authors' own workflow: Within the assay, amplification of reference gene primers was used to estimate how many nucleated cells each sample contained. To quantify the absolute abundance of each unique TCRbeta CDR3 rearrangement, sequence reads were collapsed and filtered. Productive Simpson clonality was computed per sample as the square root of Simpson's diversity index over productive rearrangements. TCRdb's version of the immuneACCESS table is confined to in-frame rearrangements and falls short of the full clone set. An unresolved V gene accounts for under half of the shortfall where checked; the remainder is of unknown origin. The V and J calls and clone size come from that table; D and trimming were worked out from the DNA. The sample records 270,000 or so clones, about nine tenths of which are singletons. The ten largest clones represent around 9% of the sample.

Specimen: peripheral blood. This receptor was obtained from a man aged 40-49 years with active or convalescent COVID-19.

The CDR3: CASSPLGTSIDTQYF. The sequenced DNA is TGTGCCAGCTCACCACTCGGGACTAGCATTGATACGCAGTATTTT. The rearrangement joined TRBV18 to TRBJ2-3; 9 junctional bases match TRBD2. V is pruned by 1 base and J by 6 bases, leaving 5 bases of the junction without a gene match. From a lookup of the germline V gene, CDR1 and CDR2 are KGHSH and LQKENI. From the cysteine up to the phenylalanine, the CDR3 has a length of 15 residues. Only the CDR3 part of the read is kept: 45 bases, read in frame from the first base.